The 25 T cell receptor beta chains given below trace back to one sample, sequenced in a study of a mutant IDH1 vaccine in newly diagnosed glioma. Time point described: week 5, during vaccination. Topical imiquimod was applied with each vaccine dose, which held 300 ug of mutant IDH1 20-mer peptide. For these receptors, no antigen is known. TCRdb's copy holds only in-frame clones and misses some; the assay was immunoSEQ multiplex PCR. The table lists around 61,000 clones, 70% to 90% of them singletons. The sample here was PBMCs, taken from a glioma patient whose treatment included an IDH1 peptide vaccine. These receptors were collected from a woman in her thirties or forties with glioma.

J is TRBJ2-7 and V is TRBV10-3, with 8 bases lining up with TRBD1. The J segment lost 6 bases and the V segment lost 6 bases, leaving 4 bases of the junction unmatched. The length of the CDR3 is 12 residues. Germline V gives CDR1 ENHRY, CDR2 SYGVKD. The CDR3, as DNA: TGTGCCATCAGCCAGGGGGCTAGCGAGCAGTACTTC. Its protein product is CAISQGASEQYF.

The CDR3 region has the DNA TGTGCCAGCAGCTTAGCTGAGACCCAGTACTTC. It specifies CASSLAETQYF. The rearrangement uses TRBV7-2 and TRBJ2-5, with D unresolved. This CDR3 has 11 residues. Between the trimmed V and J ends, which lost 0 bases and 5 bases, there was a span of 1 base. Germline values: CDR1 SGHTA, CDR2 FQGNSA.

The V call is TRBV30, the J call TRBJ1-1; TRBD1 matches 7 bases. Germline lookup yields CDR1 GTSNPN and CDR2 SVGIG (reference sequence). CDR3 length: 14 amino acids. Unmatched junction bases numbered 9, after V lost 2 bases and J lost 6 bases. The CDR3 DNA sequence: TGTGCCTGGAGTAAGGGGGCGGATAGCTCTGAAGCTTTCTTT. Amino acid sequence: CAWSKGADSSEAFF. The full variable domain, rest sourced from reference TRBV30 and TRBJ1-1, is SQTIHQWPATLVQPVGSPLSLECTVEGTSNPNLYWYRQAAGRGLQLLFYSVGIGQISSEVPQNLSASRPQDRQFILSSKKLLLSDSGFYLCAWSKGADSSEAFFGQGTRLTVV.

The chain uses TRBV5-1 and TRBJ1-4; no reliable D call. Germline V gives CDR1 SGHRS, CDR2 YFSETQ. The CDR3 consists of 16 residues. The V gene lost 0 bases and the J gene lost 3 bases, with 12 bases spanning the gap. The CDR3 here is CASSLESTRANEKLFF. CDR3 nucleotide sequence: TGCGCCAGCAGCTTGGAGTCGACGCGGGCTAATGAAAAACTGTTTTTT.

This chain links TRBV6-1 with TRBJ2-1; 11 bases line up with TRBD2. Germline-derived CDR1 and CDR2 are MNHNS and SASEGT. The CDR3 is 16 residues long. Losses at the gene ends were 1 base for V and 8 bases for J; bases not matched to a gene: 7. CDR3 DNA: TGTGCCAGCAGTGAAGAGGTTAGCGGGAGGGGGTATGAGCAGTTCTTC. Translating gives CASSEEVSGRGYEQFF.

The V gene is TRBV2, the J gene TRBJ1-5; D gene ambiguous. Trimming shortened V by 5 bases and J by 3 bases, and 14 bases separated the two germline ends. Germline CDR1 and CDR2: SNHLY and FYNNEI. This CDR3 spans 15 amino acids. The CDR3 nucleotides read TGTGCCAGCAGTCGGACTGTGGGAGACAATCAGCCCCAGCATTTT. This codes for CASSRTVGDNQPQHF.

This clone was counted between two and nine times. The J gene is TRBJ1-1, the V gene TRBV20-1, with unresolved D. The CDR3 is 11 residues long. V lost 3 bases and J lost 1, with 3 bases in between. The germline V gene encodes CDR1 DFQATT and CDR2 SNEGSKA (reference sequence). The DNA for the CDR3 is TGCAGTGCTAGTAGGAACACTGAAGCTTTCTTT. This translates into CSASRNTEAFF.

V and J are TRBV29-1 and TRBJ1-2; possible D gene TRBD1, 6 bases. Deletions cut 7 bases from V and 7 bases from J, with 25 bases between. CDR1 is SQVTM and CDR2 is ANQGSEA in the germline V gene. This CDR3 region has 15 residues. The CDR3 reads CSAQQGTPILSGYTF. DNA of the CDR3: TGCAGCGCCCAGCAGGGGACTCCTATTTTAAGTGGCTACACCTTC.

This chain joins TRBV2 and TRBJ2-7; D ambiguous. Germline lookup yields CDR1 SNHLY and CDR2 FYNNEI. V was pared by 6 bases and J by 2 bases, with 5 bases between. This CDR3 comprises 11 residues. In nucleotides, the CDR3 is TGTGCCAGCAGCGGAGCCTACGAGCAGTACTTC. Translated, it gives CASSGAYEQYF.

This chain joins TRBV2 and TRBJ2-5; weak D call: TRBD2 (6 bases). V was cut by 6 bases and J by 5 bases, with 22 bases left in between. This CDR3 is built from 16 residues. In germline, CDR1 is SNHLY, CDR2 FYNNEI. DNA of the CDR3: TGTGCCAGCAGCAAAATGACTAGACCGACGAGGGAGACCCAGTACTTC. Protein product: CASSKMTRPTRETQYF. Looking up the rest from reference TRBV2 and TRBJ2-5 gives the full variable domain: EPEVTQTPSHQVTQMGQEVILRCVPISNHLYFYWYRQILGQKVEFLVSFYNNEISEKSEIFDDQFSVERPDGSNFTLKIRSTKLEDSAMYFCASSKMTRPTRETQYFGPGTRLLVL.

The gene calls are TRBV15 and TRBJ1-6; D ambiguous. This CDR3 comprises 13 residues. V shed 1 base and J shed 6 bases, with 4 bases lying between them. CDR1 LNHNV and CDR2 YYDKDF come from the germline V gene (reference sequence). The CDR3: CATSRVVNSPLHF. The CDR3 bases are TGTGCCACCAGCAGAGTCGTTAATTCACCCCTCCACTTT.

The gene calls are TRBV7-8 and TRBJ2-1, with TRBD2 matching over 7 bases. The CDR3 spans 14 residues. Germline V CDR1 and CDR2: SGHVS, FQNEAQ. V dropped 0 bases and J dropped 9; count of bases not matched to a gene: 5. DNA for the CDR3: TGTGCCAGCAGCTTAGCTGCGGGAGCGTTTGAGCAGTTCTTC. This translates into CASSLAAGAFEQFF. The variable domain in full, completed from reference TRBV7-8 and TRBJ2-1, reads GAGVSQSPRYKVAKRGQDVALRCDPISGHVSLFWYQQALGQGPEFLTYFQNEAQLDKSGLPSDRFFAERPEGSVSTLKIQRTQQEDSAVYLCASSLAAGAFEQFFGPGTRLTVL.

This CDR3 is CASSEAGGDNEQFF. For the CDR3, the DNA is TGCGCCAGCAGTGAAGCGGGCGGAGACAATGAGCAGTTCTTC. This sequence joins TRBV10-2 and TRBJ2-1, with a possible D match to TRBD2 (6 bases). The CDR3 is made up of 14 amino acids. CDR1 is WSHSY, CDR2 SAAADI, per germline. The V gene lost 3 bases and the J gene lost 5 bases, with 11 bases spanning the gap.

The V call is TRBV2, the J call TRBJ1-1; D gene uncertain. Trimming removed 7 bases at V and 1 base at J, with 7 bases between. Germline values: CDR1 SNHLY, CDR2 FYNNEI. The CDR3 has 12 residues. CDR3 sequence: CASKKGNTEAFF. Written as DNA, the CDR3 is TGTGCCAGCAAGAAGGGGAACACTGAAGCTTTCTTT. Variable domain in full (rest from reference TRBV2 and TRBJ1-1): EPEVTQTPSHQVTQMGQEVILRCVPISNHLYFYWYRQILGQKVEFLVSFYNNEISEKSEIFDDQFSVERPDGSNFTLKIRSTKLEDSAMYFCASKKGNTEAFFGQGTRLTVV.

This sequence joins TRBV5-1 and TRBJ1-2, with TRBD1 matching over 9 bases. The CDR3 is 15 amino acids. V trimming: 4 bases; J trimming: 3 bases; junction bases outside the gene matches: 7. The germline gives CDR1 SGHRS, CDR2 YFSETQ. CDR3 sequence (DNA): TGCGCCAGCAGCAACGGACAGGGGAGGGACTATGGCTACACCTTC. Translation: CASSNGQGRDYGYTF.

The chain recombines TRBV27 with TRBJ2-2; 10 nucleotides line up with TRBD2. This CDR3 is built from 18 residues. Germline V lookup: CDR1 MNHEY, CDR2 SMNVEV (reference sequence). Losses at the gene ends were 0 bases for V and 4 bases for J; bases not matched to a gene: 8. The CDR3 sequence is CASSLSPSLAGATGELFF. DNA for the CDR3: TGTGCCAGCAGTTTATCACCTAGTCTAGCGGGGGCCACCGGGGAGCTGTTTTTT.

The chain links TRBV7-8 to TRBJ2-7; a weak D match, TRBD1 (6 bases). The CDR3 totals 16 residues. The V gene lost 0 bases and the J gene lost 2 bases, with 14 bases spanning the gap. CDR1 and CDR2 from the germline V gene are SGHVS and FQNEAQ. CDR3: CASSLALQGTAYEQYF. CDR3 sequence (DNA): TGTGCCAGCAGCTTAGCATTACAGGGAACTGCCTACGAGCAGTACTTC.

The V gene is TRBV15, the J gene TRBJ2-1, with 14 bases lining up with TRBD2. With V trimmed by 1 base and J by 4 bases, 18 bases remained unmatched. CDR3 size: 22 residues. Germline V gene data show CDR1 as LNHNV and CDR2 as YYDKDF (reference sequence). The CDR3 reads CATSRARGLGTSGGDMYNEQFF. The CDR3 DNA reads TGTGCCACCAGCAGAGCCCGGGGTTTGGGGACTAGCGGGGGAGATATGTACAATGAGCAGTTCTTC.

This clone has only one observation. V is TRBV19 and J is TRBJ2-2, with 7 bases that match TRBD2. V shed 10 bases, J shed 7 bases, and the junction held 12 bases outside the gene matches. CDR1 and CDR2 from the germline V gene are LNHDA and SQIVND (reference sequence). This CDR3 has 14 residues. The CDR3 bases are TGTGCCACTCACTTCGGGCGGGAGAGCGGGGAGCTGTTTTTT. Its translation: CATHFGRESGELFF.

CDR3 in DNA: TGTGCCAGCAAGACAGGGAGTAAAGAAAAACTGTTTTTT. Encoded protein: CASKTGSKEKLFF. The rearrangement joins TRBV27 to TRBJ1-4, with 7 nucleotides matching TRBD1. Germline CDR1 is MNHEY and CDR2 is SMNVEV (reference sequence). With V trimmed by 7 bases and J by 8 bases, 7 bases remained unmatched. The CDR3 covers 13 residues.

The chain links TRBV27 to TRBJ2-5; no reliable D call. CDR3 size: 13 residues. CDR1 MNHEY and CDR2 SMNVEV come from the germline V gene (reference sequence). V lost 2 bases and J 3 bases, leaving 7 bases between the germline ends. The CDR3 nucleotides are TGTGCCAGCAGTTTACAGGCAAAAGAGACCCAGTACTTC. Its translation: CASSLQAKETQYF.

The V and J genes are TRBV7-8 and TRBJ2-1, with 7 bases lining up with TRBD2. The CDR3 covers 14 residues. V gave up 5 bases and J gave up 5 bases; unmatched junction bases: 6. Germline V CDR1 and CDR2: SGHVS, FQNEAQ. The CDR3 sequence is CASSARDYNNEQFF. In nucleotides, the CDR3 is TGTGCCAGCAGCGCACGGGACTATAACAATGAGCAGTTCTTC.

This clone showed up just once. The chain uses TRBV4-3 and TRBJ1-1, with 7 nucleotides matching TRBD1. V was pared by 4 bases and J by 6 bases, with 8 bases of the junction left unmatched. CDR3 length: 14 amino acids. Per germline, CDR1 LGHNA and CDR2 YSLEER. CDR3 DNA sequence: TGCGCCAGCAGCCCTCGACAGGGAGCGGCTGAAGCTTTCTTT. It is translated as CASSPRQGAAEAFF.

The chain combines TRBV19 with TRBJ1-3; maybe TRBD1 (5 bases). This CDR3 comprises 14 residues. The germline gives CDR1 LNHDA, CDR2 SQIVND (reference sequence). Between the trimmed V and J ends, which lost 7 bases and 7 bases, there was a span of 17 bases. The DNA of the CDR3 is TGTGCCAGTATAGGGCGGGGGGTAGGTAACACCATATATTTT. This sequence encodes CASIGRGVGNTIYF. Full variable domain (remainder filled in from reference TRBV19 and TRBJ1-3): DGGITQSPKYLFRKEGQNVTLSCEQNLNHDAMYWYRQDPGQGLRLIYYSQIVNDFQKGDIAEGYSVSREKKESFPLTVTSAQKNPTAFYLCASIGRGVGNTIYFGEGSWLTVV.

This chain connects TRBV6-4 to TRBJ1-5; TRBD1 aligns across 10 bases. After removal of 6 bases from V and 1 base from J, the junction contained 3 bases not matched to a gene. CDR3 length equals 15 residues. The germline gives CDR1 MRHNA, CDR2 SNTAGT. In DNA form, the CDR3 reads TGTGCCAGCAGGGCGGACAGGGGGAGCAATCAGCCCCAGCATTTT. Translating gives CASRADRGSNQPQHF.